This T cell receptor (beta chain) derives from a study of T cell changes during pregnancy in multiple sclerosis. The repertoire was sequenced with immunoSEQ multiplex PCR; TCRdb's copy has only in-frame clones and lacks some. The data hold 30,000 to 35,000 clones, with about nine tenths observed a single time. The CDR3 length is 13 residues. J gave up 9 bases and V 0 bases, and 0 bases lay outside the gene matches. Germline V CDR1 and CDR2: MRHNA, SNTAGT. The starting material was CD8+ T cells from peripheral blood mononuclear cells, obtained after pregnancy. The TCR comes from a female donor with multiple sclerosis, enrolled in a pregnancy study. This rearrangement joins TRBV6-4 to TRBJ2-1; TRBD1 agrees at 9 bases. The CDR3, as DNA: TGTGCCAGCAGTGACTCGGACAGGGGTGAGCAGTTCTTC. Translation gives CASSDSDRGEQFF.